This T cell receptor (beta chain) was identified in a study of T cells in Graves' hyperthyroidism and ophthalmopathy. Researchers amplified the TCR beta CDR3 regions from RNA transcripts. A set of HTBI primers served as the primers for a first-round RT-PCR of the TCR CDR3. A single record per CDR3 protein comes from TCRdb applying MiXCR to the multiplex PCR reads. Of 550,000 to 800,000 distinct CDR3 sequences in the sample, around 15% were seen once. Over 18 months, lack of ophthalmopathy progression marked Graves' hyperthyroidism as stable. The germline gives CDR1 MNHEY, CDR2 SVGEGT. This CDR3 spans 16 amino acids. J lost 9 bases, V lost 2 bases, and 9 bases had no gene match. This clonotype was counted at least ten times.

The sample consisted of blood. The chain couples TRBV6-2 or TRBV6-3 to TRBJ2-1; 11 bases agree with TRBD2. The receptor comes from a man between 18 and 29 years old with Graves' hyperthyroidism. The CDR3 region has the DNA TGTGCCAGCAGTTACCCGGCTAGCGGGAGGCGAGGTGAGCAGTTCTTC. It translates to CASSYPASGRRGEQFF.